This entry is about one T cell receptor beta chain. Its antigen is not yet known. No per-base quality is available; no much larger clone lies one base away. The time point tag for this specimen amounts to: sample taken at primary tumor resection. For TCR sequencing, whole RNA was extracted from tumor and nontumor lung tissue, or from cryopreserved PBMC samples, and no cell sorting was done. Samples were obtained from over 70 patients with early-stage, untreated non-small cell lung cancer from the lung TRACERx cohort. Only patients with enough RNA available from two or more tumor regions were chosen for TCR sequencing. Relative to germline, V is 5 bases shorter and J is 3 bases shorter, with 17 bases between their ends. The CDR3 numbers 16 residues from cysteine through phenylalanine. Only CDR3 DNA is held: 48 bases, read in frame from base 1. Library construction relied on 5' RACE. For sequencing, a NextSeq 500 was employed. In the TCR library protocol, a unique molecular identifier was attached to each TCR cDNA molecule so that PCR and sequencing errors could be corrected. In the paper's pipeline: TCR identification, UMI-based error correction and CDR3 extraction were all carried out with Decombinator tools. TCRs above a frequency of 2 per 1,000, corresponding to the top 1% of the tumor frequency distribution, were defined as expanded. Rényi diversity was computed with the R vegan package after subsampling each repertoire 100 times to 5,000 TCRs. To build CDR3 similarity networks, amino acid triplet string-kernel similarity was used, and CDR3s were connected when their pairwise similarity was above 0.82. TCRdb reran the public reads through fastp at Q25 and MiXCR, keeping productive beta chains. Rows matching on CDR3 protein sequence are summarized as one entry with the most common DNA and genes. These V and J calls are TCRdb output, not the study's own analysis. The table for this sample lists around 60,000 distinct CDR3 sequences; approximately 8.9% of them were counted only once. About 16% of the sample is held by the ten biggest clonotypes.

The sample comes from a study of spatial heterogeneity in lung cancer (dated by TCRdb to 2018 to 2020). Background for the entire study: Beta-chain transcripts were consistently detected in greater numbers than alpha-chain transcripts, which likely reflects a higher abundance of beta-chain transcripts. At surgery, both alpha and beta chains were TCR-sequenced in 200 to 250 tumor regions, 64 matched nontumor lung samples and a few dozen PBMC samples. In the raw uncorrected reads, each unique combination of TCR and UMI appeared more than ten times on average. TCR repertoire features were related to nonsynonymous mutation counts determined by whole-exome sequencing of tumor tissue. In non-small cell lung cancer, the study made a quantitative comparison of TCR alpha and beta repertoires among multiple tumor regions, matched nontumor lung and blood.

Beyond this particular receptor, the publication reports: Confirming at a functional level the hypothesis that regional TCRs recognize regional mutations was considered to require additional single-cell paired TCR alpha and beta sequencing. Ubiquitous expanded tumor TCRs showed up in blood more often at tumor resection than at routine follow-up.

The TCR originated in a female donor with early-stage non-small cell lung cancer. The starting material was PBMCs, obtained at surgery. The chain uses TRBV12-3 or TRBV12-4 and TRBJ1-3; the D segment could be TRBD1, given 5 matching bases. CDR3 loop: CASSSRRKGVGNTIYF. In nucleotide form, the sequence is TGTGCCAGCAGTAGTCGTCGTAAAGGGGTTGGAAACACCATATATTTT.